The next 4 T cell receptor beta chains were all read from a single sample in a study of cytomegalovirus exposure and HLA in healthy donors. The PCR used 60 Vbeta and 13 Jbeta primers. Repertoires were generated with immunoSEQ multiplex PCR, while TCRdb's copy carries only in-frame clones and drops some. The sample consists of around 64,000 clones, 65% to 75% of them appearing once. Input material: PBMCs. The receptors were gathered from a man aged 25 to 40 in good health and CMV-seropositive.

The sample holds one count of this clone. The chain employs TRBV5-1 and TRBJ2-7, with D possibly TRBD1 on 5 matching bases. This CDR3 spans 14 amino acids. V gave up 2 bases and J gave up 5 bases, with 14 bases separating them. Germline-derived CDR1 and CDR2 are SGHRS and YFSETQ. The CDR3 sequence: CASSLRGGPNEQYF. The CDR3 DNA reads as TGCGCCAGCAGCTTAAGGGGTGGACCCAACGAGCAGTACTTC.

This CDR3 is CASSGRRDSDTEAFF. For the CDR3, the DNA is TGTGCCAGCAGTGGACGACGAGACAGCGACACTGAAGCTTTCTTT. The gene calls are TRBV6-5 and TRBJ1-1, with D tentatively TRBD1 (5 bases). The CDR3 has 15 residues. The germline CDR1 and CDR2 sequences are MNHEY and SVGAGI. V was shortened by 5 bases and J by 3 bases, with 16 bases between the two germline ends.

This clone was counted between two and nine times. The chain recombines TRBV19 with TRBJ1-1, with D tentatively TRBD1 (5 bases). This CDR3 is built from 13 residues. The V gene lost 6 bases and the J gene lost 1 base, with 9 bases spanning the gap. From germline, CDR1 is LNHDA and CDR2 SQIVND (reference sequence). The DNA of the CDR3 is TGTGCCAGTAGCAGGGCCTCGAACACTGAAGCTTTCTTT. Its protein is CASSRASNTEAFF.

The genes are TRBV30 and TRBJ1-4, with 7 bases aligning to TRBD1. CDR1 and CDR2 from the germline V gene are GTSNPN and SVGIG (reference sequence). This CDR3 has 12 amino acids. After removal of 4 bases from V and 8 bases from J, the junction contained 4 bases not matched to a gene. DNA of the CDR3: TGTGCCTGGAAAAGGGGGCGAGAAAAACTGTTTTTT. Protein product: CAWKRGREKLFF.